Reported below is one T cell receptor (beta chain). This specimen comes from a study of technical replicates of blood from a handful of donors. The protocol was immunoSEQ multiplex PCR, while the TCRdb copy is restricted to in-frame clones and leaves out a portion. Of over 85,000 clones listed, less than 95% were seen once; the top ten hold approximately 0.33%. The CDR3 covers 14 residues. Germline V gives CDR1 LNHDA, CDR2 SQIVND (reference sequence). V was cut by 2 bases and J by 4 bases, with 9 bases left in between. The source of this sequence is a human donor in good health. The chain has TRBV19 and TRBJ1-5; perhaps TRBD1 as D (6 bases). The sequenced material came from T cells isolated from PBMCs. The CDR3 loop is CASSITGQNQPQHF. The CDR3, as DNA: TGTGCCAGTAGTATAACAGGGCAAAATCAGCCCCAGCATTTT.